This entry lists 8 T cell receptor beta chains sequenced from one sample in a study of blood T cell repertoires in COVID-19. TCRdb's table, derived via immunoSEQ multiplex PCR, lists solely in-frame clones and lacks some. The repertoire consists of 55,000 to 80,000 clones, with about four fifths occurring once and the leading ten covering around 5%. The sequencing input was peripheral blood. All receptors come from a man in his fifties with active COVID-19.

The rearrangement joins TRBV19 to TRBJ2-5; 7 bases fit TRBD1. Germline CDR1 is LNHDA and CDR2 is SQIVND (reference sequence). The CDR3 contains 15 residues. The V segment lost 4 bases and the J segment 9 bases; nucleotides outside the gene matches: 14. The CDR3 reads CASSNLGTALGSQYF. The CDR3 DNA reads as TGTGCCAGTAGTAATCTGGGGACAGCCCTAGGGTCCCAGTACTTC.

The gene calls are TRBV7-9 and TRBJ2-1, with 8 bases lining up with TRBD1. Germline lookup yields CDR1 SEHNR and CDR2 FQNEAQ (reference sequence). The CDR3 sequence is 13 residues long. Trimming cost V 5 bases and J 12 bases; bases outside gene matches: 9. In DNA, the CDR3 is TGTGCCAGCAGCCGGACAGGGTCCTCAGGGCAGTTCTTC. Its protein is CASSRTGSSGQFF.

The chain links TRBV30 to TRBJ1-1; possible D gene TRBD1, 6 bases. Trimming cost V 5 bases and J 2 bases, with 12 bases left between them. Germline loops: CDR1 GTSNPN, CDR2 SVGIG (reference sequence). The CDR3 is 13 amino acids. The CDR3 here is CAWGQRSNTEAFF. The CDR3 nucleotides are TGTGCCTGGGGACAGCGTTCAAACACTGAAGCTTTCTTT.

A word on this clone: At the DNA level, this CDR3 is encoded by other sequences in the same sample as well. The chain combines TRBV18 with TRBJ2-2; the D gene is possibly TRBD2 (6 bases). The length of the CDR3 is 15 residues. V gave up 1 base and J gave up 1 base, with 7 bases separating them. Germline V gene lookup returns CDR1 KGHSH and CDR2 LQKENI. The CDR3 DNA follows: TGTGCCAGCTCACCACTGCGGGGGAACACCGGGGAGCTGTTTTTT. Translating gives CASSPLRGNTGELFF.

This clone showed up just once. This chain connects TRBV14 to TRBJ2-3; TRBD2 aligns across 7 bases. V lost 1 base, J lost 4 bases, and 2 bases stayed unmatched. Germline V gene sequence: CDR1 SGHDN, CDR2 FVKESK. This CDR3 contains 14 residues. The CDR3 sequence is CASSQGSGADTQYF. As DNA, the CDR3 is TGTGCCAGCAGCCAAGGAAGCGGGGCAGATACGCAGTATTTT. Full variable domain (outside the CDR3, taken from reference TRBV14 and TRBJ2-3): EAGVTQFPSHSVIEKGQTVTLRCDPISGHDNLYWYRRVMGKEIKFLLHFVKESKQDESGMPNNRFLAERTGGTYSTLKVQPAELEDSGVYFCASSQGSGADTQYFGPGTRLTVL.

This clone was detected once. The genes are TRBV7-9 and TRBJ1-2; perhaps TRBD1 as D (5 bases). The CDR3 is made up of 13 amino acids. CDR1 is SEHNR, CDR2 FQNEAQ, per germline (reference sequence). The V and J ends lost 0 bases and 7 bases respectively, with 9 bases between them. CDR3 sequence: CASSLAQGGGYTF. The CDR3 coding sequence is TGTGCCAGCAGCTTAGCCCAGGGAGGTGGCTACACCTTC.

The V call is TRBV7-6, the J call TRBJ2-1, with D uncertain. The V gene's germline CDR1 is SGHVS and CDR2 FNYEAQ. The CDR3 length is 16 residues. The V end lost 1 base, the J end lost 7 bases, and 17 bases lay between the germline ends. The CDR3 DNA sequence: TGTGCCAGCAGCTTAGAGGTGGGCCAAATCGGAAATGAGCAGTTCTTC. Its translation: CASSLEVGQIGNEQFF.

V gene TRBV18 combines with J gene TRBJ2-7, with 10 nucleotides matching TRBD2. The CDR3 totals 14 residues. The germline V gene has CDR1 KGHSH and CDR2 LQKENI. The trim removed 2 bases at V and 7 bases at J, leaving 5 bases unmatched. The CDR3 DNA reads TGTGCCAGCTCACCAACTAGCGGGAACTGGGAGCAGTACTTC. The encoded protein is CASSPTSGNWEQYF.